Described below is a single T cell receptor (beta chain) sequence and its context. The antigen remains unidentified. An end of the junction differs from the germline gene, which may be a read error. The sample belongs to a study of blood T cells in healthy people across ages. On the study more broadly: About one barcoded beta molecule per two T cells came from capture by template switching. General observations from the study: Across the age range, TCR beta diversity per million T cells fell in a roughly linear way.

PCR was performed a second time for about 7 to 12 cycles using a sample-barcoded 5' primer and a J-beta primer mix. TCRdb re-analysed the 5' RACE reads in MiXCR, keeping a single row per CDR3 protein. Among roughly 1,500,000 distinct CDR3 sequences listed, approximately 32% were seen once. The CDR3 is 15 amino acids. CDR1 and CDR2 from the germline V gene are MNHEY and SVGAGI. The sample comprised blood. The V gene is TRBV6-5, the J gene TRBJ1-2, with D tentatively TRBD1 (5 bases). The sequence was obtained from a woman aged 25 to 39 in good health. The DNA for the CDR3 is TGTGCCAGCAGTAACTCCTACGGACAAAACTATGGCTACACCTTC. As protein: CASSNSYGQNYGYTF.